Given below is one T cell receptor beta chain in context. This sample is drawn from a study of blood T cell repertoires in COVID-19. Background on the study: Material from acute and convalescent COVID-19 was sourced from the United States, Italy and Spain. PBMCs, B-cell-depleted T cells, or T cells provided the cDNA or gDNA that made up the material.

As handled by the study authors: By means of reference gene primer amplification, nucleated cell counts were estimated. Sequencing was performed with immunoSEQ multiplex PCR; in TCRdb, only in-frame clones are kept and a portion is missing. For V, J and clone size, that table is used; D and trimming come from the DNA. Of 25,000 to 35,000 clones listed, 90% were seen once; the top ten hold 8% to 9%. V lost 2 bases to trimming and J lost 7 bases, with 14 bases between them. The CDR3 totals 14 residues. In germline, CDR1 is MNHNS, CDR2 SASEGT. The genes are TRBV6-1 and TRBJ1-2; the D gene is possibly TRBD1 (5 bases). Sample: peripheral blood. The clonotype originates from a man in his sixties or seventies with active or convalescent COVID-19. The CDR3 sequence: CASSERPGQGGYTF. The CDR3 region has the DNA TGTGCCAGCAGTGAACGCCCAGGGCAGGGTGGCTACACCTTC.